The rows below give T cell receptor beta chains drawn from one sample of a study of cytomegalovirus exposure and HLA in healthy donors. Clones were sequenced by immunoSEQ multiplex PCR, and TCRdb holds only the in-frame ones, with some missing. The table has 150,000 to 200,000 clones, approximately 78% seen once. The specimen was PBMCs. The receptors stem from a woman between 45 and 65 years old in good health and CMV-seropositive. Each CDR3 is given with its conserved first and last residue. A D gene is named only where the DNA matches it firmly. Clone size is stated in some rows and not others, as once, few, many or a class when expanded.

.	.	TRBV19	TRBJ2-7	CASSTPTGEGAYEQYF	TGTGCCAGTAGTACCCCGACAGGCGAGGGGGCCTACGAGCAGTACTTC
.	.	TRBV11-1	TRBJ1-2	CASSLDGAGARYGYTF	TGTGCCAGCAGCTTAGATGGTGCGGGGGCGCGGTATGGCTACACCTTC
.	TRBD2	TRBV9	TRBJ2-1	CASSFTGGQYNEQFF	TGTGCCAGCAGCTTTACGGGGGGTCAGTACAATGAGCAGTTCTTC
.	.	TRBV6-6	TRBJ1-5	CASVDGLYSNQPQHF	TGTGCCAGCGTGGACGGACTTTATAGCAATCAGCCCCAGCATTTT
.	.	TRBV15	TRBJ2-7	CATSPHQGGQYF	TGTGCCACCAGCCCCCATCAAGGAGGGCAGTACTTC
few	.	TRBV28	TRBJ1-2	CASSLYQGFGYGYTF	TGTGCCAGCAGTTTATATCAGGGGTTCGGCTATGGCTACACCTTC
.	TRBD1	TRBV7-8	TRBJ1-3	CASSSFGTGGNTIYF	TGTGCCAGCAGCTCCTTCGGGACAGGTGGAAACACCATATATTTT
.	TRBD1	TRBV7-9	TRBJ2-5	CASSFGQGQETQYF	TGTGCCAGCAGCTTCGGACAGGGGCAAGAGACCCAGTACTTC
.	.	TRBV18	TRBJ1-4	CASSPVATNEKLFF	TGTGCCAGCTCTCCTGTCGCAACTAATGAAAAACTGTTTTTT
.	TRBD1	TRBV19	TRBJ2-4	CASSLGQGNIQYF	TGTGCCAGTAGTTTAGGACAGGGGAACATTCAGTACTTC
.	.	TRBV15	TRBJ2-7	CATSTGGGAAYEQYF	TGTGCCACCAGCACAGGAGGGGGGGCCGCGTACGAGCAGTACTTC
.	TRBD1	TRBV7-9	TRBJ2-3	CASSLGDRGQLDTQYF	TGTGCCAGCAGCTTAGGGGACAGGGGGCAATTAGATACGCAGTATTTT
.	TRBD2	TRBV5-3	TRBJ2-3	CARSTTDRTSGGTDTQYF	TGTGCCAGAAGCACGACCGATCGGACTAGCGGGGGCACAGATACGCAGTATTTT
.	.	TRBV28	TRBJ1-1	CASSGPRNTEAFF	TGTGCCAGCAGTGGCCCAAGGAACACTGAAGCTTTCTTT
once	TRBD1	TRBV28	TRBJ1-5	CASSARGTEPQHF	TGTGCCAGCAGTGCCAGGGGGACGGAGCCCCAGCATTTT
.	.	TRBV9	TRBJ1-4	CASTRTAVNEKLFF	TGTGCCAGCACCCGGACAGCGGTTAATGAAAAACTGTTTTTT
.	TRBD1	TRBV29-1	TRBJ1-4	CSVTGGLATNEKLFF	TGCAGCGTAACAGGGGGCTTAGCGACTAATGAAAAACTGTTTTTT
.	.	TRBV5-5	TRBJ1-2	CASSLEWGTPGGYTF	TGTGCCAGCAGCTTGGAATGGGGGACACCGGGAGGCTACACCTTC
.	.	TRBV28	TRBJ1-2	CASSLDSYGYTF	TGTGCCAGCAGCTTGGACAGCTATGGCTACACCTTC
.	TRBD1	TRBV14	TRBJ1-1	CASSQLVGGLNTEAFF	TGTGCCAGCAGCCAATTGGTAGGGGGCCTGAACACTGAAGCTTTCTTT
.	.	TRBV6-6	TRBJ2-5	CASTDSHWGTQYF	TGTGCCAGCACCGACAGCCACTGGGGGACCCAGTACTTC
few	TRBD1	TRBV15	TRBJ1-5	CATGDRESNQPQHF	TGTGCCACCGGGGACAGGGAATCGAATCAGCCCCAGCATTTT
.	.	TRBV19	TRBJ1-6	CASSISISGTYNSPLHF	TGTGCCAGTAGTATCAGTATATCGGGGACTTATAATTCACCCCTCCACTTT
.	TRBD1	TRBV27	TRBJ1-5	CASSLSGGLNQPQHF	TGTGCCAGCAGTTTATCAGGGGGCCTCAATCAGCCCCAGCATTTT
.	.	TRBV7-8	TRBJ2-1	CASSLRGFPRNEQFF	TGTGCCAGCAGCTTAAGGGGGTTTCCCCGCAATGAGCAGTTCTTC
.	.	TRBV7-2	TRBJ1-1	CASSLEGGRRAFF	TGTGCCAGCAGCTTAGAGGGAGGGAGGAGGGCTTTCTTT
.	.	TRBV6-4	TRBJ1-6	CASSEGRGTRLHF	TGTGCCAGCAGTGAGGGAAGGGGAACACGCCTCCACTTT
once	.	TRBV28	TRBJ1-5	CASSLKGVGNQPQHF	TGTGCCAGCAGTTTAAAAGGGGTTGGCAATCAGCCCCAGCATTTT
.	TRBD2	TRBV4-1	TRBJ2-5	CASSQDSGTSGGIQETQYF	TGCGCCAGCAGCCAGGACTCCGGGACTAGCGGGGGGATCCAAGAGACCCAGTACTTC
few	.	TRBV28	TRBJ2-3	CASSAGIGVDTQYF	TGTGCCAGCAGTGCCGGGATCGGGGTAGATACGCAGTATTTT
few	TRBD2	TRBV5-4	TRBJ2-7	CASSLGPRGRLLEQYF	TGTGCCAGCAGCTTGGGTCCGCGCGGGAGATTGCTCGAGCAGTACTTC
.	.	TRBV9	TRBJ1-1	CASSGRVHGTEAFF	TGTGCCAGCAGCGGCAGGGTACATGGCACTGAAGCTTTCTTT
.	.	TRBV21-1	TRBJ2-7	CASSKCGEGKGEQYF	TGTGCCAGCAGCAAATGCGGGGAAGGCAAAGGCGAGCAGTACTTC
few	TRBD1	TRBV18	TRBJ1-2	CASSPGQGNHGYTF	TGTGCCAGCTCACCCGGACAGGGGAACCATGGCTACACCTTC
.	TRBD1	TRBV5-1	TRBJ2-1	CASSLEGTGSAYNEQFF	TGCGCCAGCAGCTTGGAAGGGACAGGGAGCGCCTACAATGAGCAGTTCTTC
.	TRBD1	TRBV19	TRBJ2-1	CASSPQGKANEQFF	TGTGCCAGTAGTCCACAGGGGAAGGCCAATGAGCAGTTCTTC
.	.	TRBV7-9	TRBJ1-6	CASSLIGDSQSSYNSPLHF	TGTGCCAGCAGCTTAATTGGGGACTCCCAGAGCTCCTATAATTCACCCCTCCACTTT
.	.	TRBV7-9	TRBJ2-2	CASSITGGELFF	TGTGCCAGCAGCATAACAGGGGGGGAGCTGTTTTTT
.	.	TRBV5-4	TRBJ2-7	CARRQDSSYEQYF	TGTGCCCGCCGCCAGGACAGCTCCTACGAGCAGTACTTC
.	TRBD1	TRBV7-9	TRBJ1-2	CASSQGAGKNYGYTF	TGTGCCAGCAGCCAGGGGGCAGGGAAAAACTATGGCTACACCTTC
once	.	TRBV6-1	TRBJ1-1	CASRGVGGFTEAFF	TGTGCCAGCAGGGGGGTGGGGGGGTTCACTGAAGCTTTCTTT
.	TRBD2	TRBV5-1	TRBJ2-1	CASSLLAGAYNEQFF	TGCGCCAGCAGCTTGCTAGCGGGGGCTTACAATGAGCAGTTCTTC
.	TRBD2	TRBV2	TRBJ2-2	CASSGGSNTGELFF	TGTGCCAGCAGTGGCGGGAGCAACACCGGGGAGCTGTTTTTT
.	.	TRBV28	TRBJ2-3	CASRDDRQSTDTQYF	TGTGCCAGCAGAGACGACCGACAGAGCACAGATACGCAGTATTTT
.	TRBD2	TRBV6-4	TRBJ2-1	CASRSSGGALNEQFF	TGTGCCAGCAGATCTAGCGGGGGGGCCTTGAATGAGCAGTTCTTC
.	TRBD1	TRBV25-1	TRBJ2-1	CASSRGQGLGEQFF	TGTGCCAGCAGTAGGGGACAGGGGCTTGGTGAGCAGTTCTTC
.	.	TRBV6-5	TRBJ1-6	CASSSGYNSPLHF	TGTGCCAGCAGTTCGGGCTATAATTCACCCCTCCACTTT
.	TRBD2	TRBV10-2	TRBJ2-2	CASRRGGGAGELFF	TGCGCCAGCAGACGGGGGGGCGGCGCCGGGGAGCTGTTTTTT
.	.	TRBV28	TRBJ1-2	CASSLPATGRAGNYTF	TGTGCCAGCAGTTTACCCGCCACGGGCAGGGCAGGGAACTACACCTTC
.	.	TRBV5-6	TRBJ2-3	CASSLQLDTQYF	TGTGCCAGCAGCCTTCAGTTAGATACGCAGTATTTT